The 27 T cell receptor beta chains listed next were all sequenced from one sample in a study of blood T cells in healthy people across ages. Alongside a J-beta primer mix, a sample-barcoded 5' primer served in a second PCR lasting roughly 6 to 12 cycles. TCRdb redid the calling of the 5' RACE reads with MiXCR, one entry per CDR3 protein. The sample holds 920,000 or so distinct CDR3 sequences, less than 50% seen once. The sequenced sample consisted of blood. These receptor sequences come from a woman aged 60-75 years in good health.

The chain recombines TRBV18 with TRBJ2-7; the D call may be TRBD1 or TRBD2 (5 bases each). The V gene's germline CDR1 is KGHSH and CDR2 LQKENI. Trimming shortened V by 1 base and J by 3 bases, and 10 bases separated the two germline ends. This CDR3 spans 14 amino acids. Written as DNA, the CDR3 is TGTGCCAGCTCACCACAGGGACCGCTCTACGAGCAGTACTTC. Translating gives CASSPQGPLYEQYF. Filled out from reference TRBV18 and TRBJ2-7, the complete variable domain reads NAGVMQNPRHLVRRRGQEARLRCSPMKGHSHVYWYRQLPEEGLKFMVYLQKENIIDESGMPKERFSAEFPKEGPSILRIQQVVRGDSAAYFCASSPQGPLYEQYFGPGTRLTVT.

This chain joins TRBV29-1 and TRBJ2-1, with D perhaps TRBD2 (6 bases). The CDR3 is made up of 15 amino acids. The germline V gene has CDR1 SQVTM and CDR2 ANQGSEA. Between the trimmed V and J ends, which lost 7 bases and 5 bases, there was a span of 21 bases. The CDR3 DNA is TGCAGCGCAGGACTAAACAGGCTTAGGGACAATGAGCAGTTCTTC. The encoded protein is CSAGLNRLRDNEQFF.

The chain has TRBV10-3 and TRBJ1-2; 7 nucleotides align to TRBD1. CDR1 and CDR2 (germline): ENHRY, SYGVKD. J was trimmed by 8 bases and V by 11 bases; bases with no gene match: 14. This CDR3 is built from 13 residues. CDR3 region: CAAQGGQIYGYTF. For the CDR3, the DNA is TGTGCCGCCCAGGGGGGACAGATTTACGGCTACACCTTC.

This clonotype came up many times. The rearrangement uses TRBV29-1 and TRBJ2-3, with D possibly matching TRBD1 (5 bases). The ends were cut back, 2 bases at V and 4 bases at J, with 13 bases in the middle. CDR3 length equals 14 residues. The germline V gene has CDR1 SQVTM and CDR2 ANQGSEA. CDR3 coding DNA: TGCAGCGTTGAAATTGTAGGGGTTCCAGATACGCAGTATTTT. Amino acid sequence: CSVEIVGVPDTQYF.

This clonotype was seen a few times. The chain links TRBV27 to TRBJ2-3, with 7 bases aligning to TRBD1. The J segment lost 1 base and the V segment lost 5 bases, leaving 6 bases of the junction unmatched. Germline CDR1 MNHEY, CDR2 SMNVEV (reference sequence). This CDR3 contains 15 residues. DNA for the CDR3: TGTGCCAGCAGTCCCGGACAGGCCCGCACAGATACGCAGTATTTT. This codes for CASSPGQARTDTQYF.

V is TRBV2 and J is TRBJ2-3; TRBD2 matches 11 bases. The trim removed 6 bases at V and 0 bases at J, leaving 5 bases unmatched. CDR1 is SNHLY and CDR2 is FYNNEI in the germline V gene. CDR3 size: 16 residues. The CDR3 reads CASRPGLAVSTDTQYF. The DNA of the CDR3 is TGTGCCAGCAGACCGGGACTAGCGGTTAGCACAGATACGCAGTATTTT.

This clonotype came up a few times. One junction end does not reproduce the germline sequence, and a read error may be involved. The chain couples TRBV15 to TRBJ2-7, with 12 bases that match TRBD1. Germline loops: CDR1 LNHNV, CDR2 YYDKDF (reference sequence). The CDR3 length is 15 residues. The CDR3 protein is CAPSVRDRGPYEQYF. CDR3 DNA sequence: TGTGCCCCCAGCGTCCGGGACAGGGGGCCTTACGAGCAGTACTTC.

This clonotype was picked up one time. V and J are TRBV20-1 and TRBJ2-3; TRBD2 matches 10 bases. V was clipped by 0 bases and J by 5 bases; unmatched bases: 8. Germline values: CDR1 DFQATT, CDR2 SNEGSKA (reference sequence). CDR3 length: 16 residues. CDR3 sequence: CSARDSLAGVVDTQYF. In DNA form, the CDR3 reads TGCAGTGCTAGAGATTCCCTAGCGGGAGTGGTAGATACGCAGTATTTT.

The rearrangement joins TRBV27 to TRBJ1-2; D gene ambiguous. The CDR3 runs to 14 residues. The germline V gene has CDR1 MNHEY and CDR2 SMNVEV (reference sequence). V lost 5 bases and J 8 bases, leaving 18 bases between the germline ends. The CDR3 here is CASSPTSGSRGYTF. The CDR3 DNA is TGTGCCAGCAGTCCAACCTCGGGGTCGCGGGGCTACACCTTC.

The genes are TRBV20-1 and TRBJ2-3; D is unclear. CDR1 is DFQATT, CDR2 SNEGSKA, per germline (reference sequence). Trimming cost V 3 bases and J 1 base, with 8 bases left between them. This CDR3 spans 13 amino acids. CDR3 sequence: CSASMQRTDTQYF. In nucleotides, the CDR3 is TGCAGTGCTAGTATGCAGCGCACAGATACGCAGTATTTT.

This clonotype was seen a handful of times. This chain joins TRBV12-5 and TRBJ2-5, with D possibly being TRBD2 (6 bases). CDR3 length: 13 amino acids. The V end was cut by 1 base, the J end by 5 bases, with 8 bases between. Germline loops: CDR1 LGHNT, CDR2 FRNRAP. The CDR3 nucleotides read TGTGCTAGTGGTTTGGGTGGGAGGGAGACCCAGTACTTC. It specifies CASGLGGRETQYF.

The table lists this clonotype with a few counts. The gene calls are TRBV3-1 and TRBJ2-6, with 8 bases lining up with TRBD2. V lost 1 base and J lost 1; bases outside the gene matches: 6. There are 18 residues in the CDR3. Germline V gives CDR1 LGHDT, CDR2 YNNKEL (reference sequence). For the CDR3, the DNA is TGTGCCAGCAGCCAAGCCCACGGGAGGGGTTCTGGGGCCAACGTCCTGACTTTC. It specifies CASSQAHGRGSGANVLTF.

The CDR3 DNA sequence: TGTGCCAGCAGTCTGGGACTAGCGGGGAGCGATGAGCAGTTCTTC. Amino acids: CASSLGLAGSDEQFF. The V and J genes are TRBV12-3 or TRBV12-4 and TRBJ2-1, with 13 nucleotides matching TRBD2. The V gene end was trimmed by 5 bases and the J gene end by 8 bases; junction bases not matched to a gene: 6. The length of the CDR3 is 15 residues.

V is TRBV10-3 and J is TRBJ2-1; maybe TRBD2 (6 bases). Deletions cut 2 bases from V and 6 bases from J, with 11 bases between. CDR3 size: 14 residues. Germline assignment: CDR1 ENHRY and CDR2 SYGVKD. Here the CDR3 reads CAISEPGLRNEQFF. CDR3 bases: TGTGCCATCAGTGAGCCGGGACTGCGCAATGAGCAGTTCTTC.

The DNA of the CDR3 is TGCAGTGCTAGAGATTTTAGGGGACAGGTAAACACTGAAGCTTTCTTT. It yields the protein CSARDFRGQVNTEAFF. J is TRBJ1-1 and V is TRBV20-1; 8 nucleotides line up with TRBD1. This CDR3 contains 16 residues. V was pared by 0 bases and J by 2 bases, with 8 bases of the junction left unmatched. From germline, CDR1 is DFQATT and CDR2 SNEGSKA (reference sequence).

The rearrangement links TRBV4-1 to TRBJ2-5, with 7 bases lining up with TRBD1. Germline values: CDR1 MGHRA, CDR2 YSYEKL. After removal of 4 bases from V and 5 bases from J, the junction contained 7 bases not matched to a gene. This CDR3 region has 14 residues. The CDR3 DNA reads as TGCGCCAGCAGCCTGGGGACAGACATTGAGACCCAGTACTTC. Translation: CASSLGTDIETQYF.

CDR3 bases: TGTGCCAGCAGTTTACTAGCGGGAGGACGGTCTGGGGCCAACGTCCTGACTTTC. It is translated as CASSLLAGGRSGANVLTF. V usage is TRBV28 and J usage is TRBJ2-6; 11 nucleotides agree with TRBD2. After removal of 2 bases from V and 1 base from J, the junction contained 4 bases not matched to a gene. CDR3 size: 18 residues. In germline, CDR1 is MDHEN, CDR2 SYDVKM.

V and J are TRBV6-4 and TRBJ2-3, with D maybe TRBD1 (5 bases). There are 13 residues in the CDR3. V was cut by 8 bases and J by 2 bases, with 11 bases left in between. CDR1 is MRHNA and CDR2 is SNTAGT in the germline V gene. The CDR3 is CASLNRITDTQYF. The CDR3 DNA reads as TGTGCCAGCCTGAACAGGATCACAGATACGCAGTATTTT.

CDR3 sequence: CATSAEGNPTDTQYF. The CDR3 DNA reads as TGTGCCACCAGTGCGGAGGGGAACCCCACAGATACGCAGTATTTT. This chain joins TRBV24-1 and TRBJ2-3, with D possibly matching TRBD2 (6 bases). V was pared by 5 bases and J by 2 bases, with 13 bases between. Per the germline V gene, CDR1 is KGHDR and CDR2 is SFDVKD. This CDR3 is built from 15 residues.

The chain joins TRBV7-9 to TRBJ2-1, with a tentative D call TRBD2 (6 bases). In germline, CDR1 is SEHNR, CDR2 FQNEAQ (reference sequence). The CDR3 extends over 16 amino acids. V was shortened by 1 base and J by 3 bases, with 13 bases between the two germline ends. CDR3 nucleotide sequence: TGTGCCAGCAGCTTAGATCGCGGGATCGTCTACAATGAGCAGTTCTTC. Amino acid sequence: CASSLDRGIVYNEQFF.

The V call is TRBV30, the J call TRBJ2-5; D uncertain. Germline CDR1 and CDR2: GTSNPN and SVGIG (reference sequence). V was pared by 3 bases and J by 1 base, with 9 bases between. The CDR3 is made up of 13 amino acids. The CDR3 spells CAWRTRSQETQYF. Here the CDR3 DNA reads TGTGCCTGGAGGACACGAAGCCAAGAGACCCAGTACTTC.

The chain has TRBV27 and TRBJ2-7, with 12 bases fitting TRBD1. The V gene end was trimmed by 2 bases and the J gene end by 1 base; junction bases not matched to a gene: 9. This CDR3 region has 18 residues. Germline V CDR1 and CDR2: MNHEY, SMNVEV (reference sequence). The CDR3: CASSLLGQGANPSYEQYF. CDR3 in DNA: TGTGCCAGCAGTTTACTGGGACAGGGGGCGAATCCGTCCTACGAGCAGTACTTC.

This clonotype was seen a handful of times. This chain uses TRBV15 with TRBJ2-7; D might be TRBD1 (6 bases). This CDR3 region has 14 residues. V lost 0 bases, J lost 3 bases, and 9 bases lay in between. In germline, CDR1 is LNHNV, CDR2 YYDKDF (reference sequence). Here the CDR3 reads CATSREGQNYEQYF. CDR3 coding DNA: TGTGCCACCAGCAGAGAAGGACAGAACTACGAGCAGTACTTC.

The rearrangement uses TRBV18 and TRBJ2-3, with TRBD2 matching over 11 bases. CDR1 and CDR2 (germline): KGHSH, LQKENI. The CDR3 is made up of 15 amino acids. V lost 3 bases and J lost 4; bases outside the gene matches: 3. CDR3 sequence reads: CASSPLAGGPDTQYF. CDR3 bases: TGTGCCAGCTCACCCCTAGCGGGAGGTCCAGATACGCAGTATTTT.

J is TRBJ1-5 and V is TRBV28, with D possibly being TRBD1 (6 bases). Germline CDR1 is MDHEN and CDR2 is SYDVKM. Trimming took off 4 bases at V and 0 bases at J, with 13 bases between the two ends. The CDR3 consists of 16 residues. The CDR3 region is CASSSPTGYSNQPQHF. The DNA for the CDR3 is TGTGCCAGCAGTTCCCCGACAGGATATAGCAATCAGCCCCAGCATTTT. Based on the CDR3 plus reference TRBV28 and TRBJ1-5, the full variable domain is DVKVTQSSRYLVKRTGEKVFLECVQDMDHENMFWYRQDPGLGLRLIYFSYDVKMKEKGDIPEGYSVSREKKERFSLILESASTNQTSMYLCASSSPTGYSNQPQHFGDGTRLSIL.

This clonotype was detected only a few times. This chain joins TRBV11-2 and TRBJ2-3, with 8 nucleotides matching TRBD1. The CDR3 consists of 15 residues. Germline V gives CDR1 SGHAT, CDR2 FQNNGV. With V trimmed by 2 bases and J by 7 bases, 8 bases remained unmatched. The CDR3 here is CASSLWDYRGYTQYF. The CDR3 region has the DNA TGTGCCAGCAGCTTATGGGATTACAGGGGGTATACGCAGTATTTT.

The chain uses TRBV9 and TRBJ2-2; the D is unclear. The CDR3 has 14 residues. Germline values: CDR1 SGDLS, CDR2 YYNGEE. V gave up 0 bases and J gave up 1 base, with 4 bases separating them. CDR3 sequence: CASSVDRNTGELFF. In nucleotides, the CDR3 is TGTGCCAGCAGCGTAGATCGGAACACCGGGGAGCTGTTTTTT.